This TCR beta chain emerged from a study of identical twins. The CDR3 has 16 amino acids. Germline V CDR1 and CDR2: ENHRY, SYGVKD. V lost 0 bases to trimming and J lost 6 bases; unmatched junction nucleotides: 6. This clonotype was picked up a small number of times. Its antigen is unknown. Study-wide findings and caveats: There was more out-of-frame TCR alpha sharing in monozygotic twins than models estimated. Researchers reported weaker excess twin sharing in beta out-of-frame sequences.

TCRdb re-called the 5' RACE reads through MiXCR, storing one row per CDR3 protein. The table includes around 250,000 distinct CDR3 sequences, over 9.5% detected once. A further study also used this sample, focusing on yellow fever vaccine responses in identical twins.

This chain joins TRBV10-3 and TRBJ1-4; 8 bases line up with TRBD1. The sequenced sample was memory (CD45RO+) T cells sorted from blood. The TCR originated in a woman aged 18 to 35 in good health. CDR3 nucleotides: TGTGCCATCAGTGAGTCGAACAGGGGGACGCATGAAAAACTGTTTTTT. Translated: CAISESNRGTHEKLFF.